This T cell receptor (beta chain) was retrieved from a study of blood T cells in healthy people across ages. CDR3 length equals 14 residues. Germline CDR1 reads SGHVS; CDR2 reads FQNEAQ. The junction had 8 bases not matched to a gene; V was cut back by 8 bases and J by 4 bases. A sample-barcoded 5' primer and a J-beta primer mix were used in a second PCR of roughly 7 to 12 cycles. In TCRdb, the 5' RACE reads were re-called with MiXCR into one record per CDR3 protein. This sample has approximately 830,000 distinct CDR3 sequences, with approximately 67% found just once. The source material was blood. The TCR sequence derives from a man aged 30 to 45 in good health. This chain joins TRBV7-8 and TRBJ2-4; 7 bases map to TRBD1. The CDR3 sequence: CASDSLTGKNIQYF. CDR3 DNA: TGTGCCAGCGACTCCTTGACAGGGAAAAACATTCAGTACTTC.